This T cell receptor beta chain is from a study of PD-L1 blockade in urothelial cancer. Study results and caveats: Below-median pretreatment blood TCR clonality was a predictor of better survival.

Some clones are missing from TCRdb's copy, which holds only in-frame ones; the method was immunoSEQ multiplex PCR. This sample carries tens of thousands of clones, over 80% of them seen once, and the ten largest clones take 2% to 2.5%. As regards this clone: What it binds is unknown.

CDR1 and CDR2 from the germline V gene are LNHDA and SQIVND (reference sequence). With 10 bases clipped from V and 10 bases from J, the junction kept 14 bases outside the gene matches. This CDR3 has 14 amino acids. Time point indicated: pretreatment peripheral blood. Per patient, between 1 and 8 samples were collected at pretreatment and on-treatment time points. Specimen: PBMCs, collected around atezolizumab (anti-PD-L1) treatment. The origin of this receptor is a man aged 60 to 75 with urothelial cancer. The gene calls are TRBV19 and TRBJ2-1, with TRBD2 matching over 9 bases. CDR3 in DNA: TGTGCCACCTCAAGCGGGGGGACCGTAAGGGAGCAGTTCTTC. Residues: CATSSGGTVREQFF.